The subject of this entry is one T cell receptor (beta chain). CDR1 and CDR2 (germline): SGHTA, FQGNSA. The length of the CDR3 is 14 residues. Losses at the gene ends were 5 bases for V and 4 bases for J; bases not matched to a gene: 3. This sample stems from a study of blood T cell repertoires in COVID-19. Background on the study: T cells, B-cell-depleted T cells, or PBMCs supplied cDNA or gDNA.

Original analysis: By means of reference gene primer amplification, nucleated cell counts were estimated. This table comes from immunoSEQ multiplex PCR, and its TCRdb copy is limited to in-frame clones, with some not included. The D gene and trimming were derived from the DNA, and the V and J assignments and clone size from that table. This sample has 300,000 to 400,000 clones, with over 80% found just once. The sequence was collected from a man aged 25 to 40 with COVID-19, enrolled during active disease. The rearrangement joins TRBV7-2 to TRBJ2-3; 10 positions match TRBD1. Sequenced: peripheral blood. This CDR3 reads CASSATGGADTQYF. Here the CDR3 DNA reads TGTGCCAGCAGCGCGACAGGGGGCGCAGATACGCAGTATTTT.